Below are 6 T cell receptor beta chains sequenced from a single sample in a study of blood T cell repertoires in COVID-19 (TCRdb year 2020). Library method: the immunoSEQ multiplex PCR assay. Here the immuneACCESS table is served through TCRdb, limited to in-frame sequences with V and J called. Missing clones are a known gap in these copies; in checked studies unresolved V genes cover under half, and the rest lacks a known reason. Counted in this sample were 90,000 to 100,000 clones; about 83% of them appeared once. Of the sample, roughly 2% falls within the top ten clones. Sequencing was performed on peripheral blood. These receptors were taken from an older man with active or convalescent COVID-19.

V and J are TRBV6-5 and TRBJ1-2, with unresolved D. The CDR3 length is 12 residues. CDR1 is MNHEY, CDR2 SVGAGI, per germline. The V and J ends lost 6 bases and 6 bases respectively, with 11 bases between them. CDR3 in DNA: TGTGCCAGCAGCGTTGCCCGGGATGGCTACACCTTC. It yields the protein CASSVARDGYTF.

The chain joins TRBV28 to TRBJ1-4; unclear D gene. Germline V gene sequence: CDR1 MDHEN, CDR2 SYDVKM. CDR3 size: 13 residues. V was trimmed by 4 bases and J by 8 bases, leaving 11 bases between them. The CDR3 DNA reads as TGTGCCAGCAGTTCCAGAGGGTTGGAAAAACTGTTTTTT. Its protein is CASSSRGLEKLFF.

The rearrangement uses TRBV6-6 and TRBJ1-5; TRBD1 is a possible D gene (6 bases). The CDR3 runs 11 residues. Trimming removed 6 bases at V and 11 bases at J, with 11 bases between. CDR1 is MNHNY, CDR2 SVGAGI, per germline (reference sequence). CDR3 sequence: CASRSRDTQHF. DNA for the CDR3: TGTGCCAGCAGATCCCGGGACACCCAGCATTTT.

V usage is TRBV2 and J usage is TRBJ1-3; a possible D gene is TRBD1 (5 bases). Germline CDR1 is SNHLY and CDR2 is FYNNEI. This CDR3 is 16 amino acids long. V dropped 3 bases and J dropped 1 base, with 13 bases sitting between them. Here the CDR3 reads CASSDFGGGSGNTIYF. CDR3 DNA: TGTGCCAGCAGTGATTTTGGGGGGGGGTCTGGAAACACCATATATTTT.

This clone was observed a few times. At one end the junction does not follow the germline gene, possibly because of a read error. The rearrangement joins TRBV6-1 to TRBJ1-3; a possible D gene is TRBD1 (5 bases). The CDR3 loop spans 16 amino acids. CDR1 and CDR2 (germline): MNHNS, SASEGT. The CDR3 DNA sequence: TGTGCCAGCAGGGAAGGGGCGCGTCGTAGGGGAAACACCATATATTTT. As protein: CASREGARRRGNTIYF.

J is TRBJ2-5 and V is TRBV3-1 (or the pseudogene TRBV3-2), with 11 bases identical to TRBD2. Trimming cost V 1 base and J 4 bases; bases outside gene matches: 5. CDR1 LGHDT and CDR2 YNNKEL come from the germline V gene (reference sequence). The CDR3 has 16 residues. CDR3: CASSQGGTSGGETQYF. The DNA of the CDR3 is TGTGCCAGCAGCCAAGGGGGGACTAGCGGTGGAGAGACCCAGTACTTC.